This record looks at one TCR beta chain sequence and its context. Its antigen is undetermined. Noted time point: week 3, after first cycle of checkpoint inhibitor. This specimen comes from a study of blood T cell dynamics during melanoma immunotherapy. Assay: immunoSEQ multiplex PCR; the TCRdb copy retains only in-frame clones and omits some. The repertoire holds about 19,000 clones, with 87% as singletons. The V gene lost 4 bases and the J gene lost 0 bases, with 13 bases spanning the gap. CDR1 MDHEN and CDR2 SYDVKM come from the germline V gene. This CDR3 has 16 amino acids. General study findings and limits: At W3, later disease-control patients showed bifurcated PBMC repertoire changes, unlike progressors.

The sequencing used blood, collected from a patient treated with checkpoint blockade. The chain combines TRBV28 with TRBJ1-5; D unresolved. The TCR originated in a human donor with melanoma. The CDR3 DNA reads TGTGCCAGCAGTTCCGGACCGGGAGTTAGCAATCAGCCCCAGCATTTT. This codes for CASSSGPGVSNQPQHF.